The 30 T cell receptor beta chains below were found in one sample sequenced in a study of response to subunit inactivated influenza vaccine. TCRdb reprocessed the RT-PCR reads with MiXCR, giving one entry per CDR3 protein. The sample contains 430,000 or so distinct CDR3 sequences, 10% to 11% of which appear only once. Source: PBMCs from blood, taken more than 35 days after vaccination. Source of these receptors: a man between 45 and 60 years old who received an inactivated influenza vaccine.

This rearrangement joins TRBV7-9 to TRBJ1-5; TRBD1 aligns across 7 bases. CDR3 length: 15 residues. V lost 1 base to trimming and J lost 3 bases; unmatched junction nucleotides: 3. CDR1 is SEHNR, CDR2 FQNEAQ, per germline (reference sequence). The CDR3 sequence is CASSLGDSANQPQHF. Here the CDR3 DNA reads TGTGCCAGCAGCTTAGGGGACAGTGCCAATCAGCCCCAGCATTTT.

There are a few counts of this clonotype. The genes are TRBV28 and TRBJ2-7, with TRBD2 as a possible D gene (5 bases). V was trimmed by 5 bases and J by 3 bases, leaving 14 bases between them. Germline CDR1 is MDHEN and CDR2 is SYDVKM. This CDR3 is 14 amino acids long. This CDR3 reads CASSPSWGDYEQYF. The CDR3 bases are TGTGCCAGCAGTCCCTCGTGGGGAGACTACGAGCAGTACTTC. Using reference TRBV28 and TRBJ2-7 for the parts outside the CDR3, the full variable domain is DVKVTQSSRYLVKRTGEKVFLECVQDMDHENMFWYRQDPGLGLRLIYFSYDVKMKEKGDIPEGYSVSREKKERFSLILESASTNQTSMYLCASSPSWGDYEQYFGPGTRLTVT.

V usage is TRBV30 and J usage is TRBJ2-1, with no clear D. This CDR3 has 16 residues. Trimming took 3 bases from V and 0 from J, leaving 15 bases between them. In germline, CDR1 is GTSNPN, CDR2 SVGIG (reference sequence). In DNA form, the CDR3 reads TGTGCCTGGAGAGGTGACCTAGGTAGCTCCTACAATGAGCAGTTCTTC. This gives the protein CAWRGDLGSSYNEQFF. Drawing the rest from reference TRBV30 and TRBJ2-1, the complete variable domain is SQTIHQWPATLVQPVGSPLSLECTVEGTSNPNLYWYRQAAGRGLQLLFYSVGIGQISSEVPQNLSASRPQDRQFILSSKKLLLSDSGFYLCAWRGDLGSSYNEQFFGPGTRLTVL.

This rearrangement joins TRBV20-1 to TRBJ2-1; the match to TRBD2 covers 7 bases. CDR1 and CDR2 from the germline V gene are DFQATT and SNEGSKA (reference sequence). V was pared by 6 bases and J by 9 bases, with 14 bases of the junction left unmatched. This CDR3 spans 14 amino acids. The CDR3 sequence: CSATQRGVFSEQFF. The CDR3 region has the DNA TGCAGTGCCACACAGCGGGGAGTTTTTAGTGAGCAGTTCTTC.

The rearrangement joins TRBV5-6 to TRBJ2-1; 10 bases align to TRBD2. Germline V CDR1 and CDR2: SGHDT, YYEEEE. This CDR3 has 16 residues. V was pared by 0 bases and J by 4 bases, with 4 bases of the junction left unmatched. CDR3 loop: CASSLVSSGSYNEQFF. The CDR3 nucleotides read TGTGCCAGCAGCTTGGTGTCTAGCGGGAGTTACAATGAGCAGTTCTTC.

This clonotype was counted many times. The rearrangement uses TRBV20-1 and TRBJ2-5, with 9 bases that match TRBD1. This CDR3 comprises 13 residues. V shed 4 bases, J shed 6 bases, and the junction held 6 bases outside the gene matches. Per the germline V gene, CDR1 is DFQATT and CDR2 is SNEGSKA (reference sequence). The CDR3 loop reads CSATRTGAKTQYF. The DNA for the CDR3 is TGCAGTGCTACTCGGACAGGGGCGAAGACCCAGTACTTC.

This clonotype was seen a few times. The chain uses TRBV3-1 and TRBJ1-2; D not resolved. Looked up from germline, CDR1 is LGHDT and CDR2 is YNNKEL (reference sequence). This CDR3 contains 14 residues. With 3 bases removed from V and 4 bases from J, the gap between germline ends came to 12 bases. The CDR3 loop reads CASSHTGGSYGYTF. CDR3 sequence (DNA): TGTGCCAGCAGCCACACGGGCGGGAGCTATGGCTACACCTTC.

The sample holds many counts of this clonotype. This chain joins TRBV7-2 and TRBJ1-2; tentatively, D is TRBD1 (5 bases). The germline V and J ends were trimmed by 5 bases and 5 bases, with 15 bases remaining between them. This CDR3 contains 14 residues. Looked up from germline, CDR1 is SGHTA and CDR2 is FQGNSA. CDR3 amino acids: CASSQGRGGYGYTF. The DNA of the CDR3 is TGTGCCAGCAGCCAGGGCCGGGGAGGGTATGGCTACACCTTC.

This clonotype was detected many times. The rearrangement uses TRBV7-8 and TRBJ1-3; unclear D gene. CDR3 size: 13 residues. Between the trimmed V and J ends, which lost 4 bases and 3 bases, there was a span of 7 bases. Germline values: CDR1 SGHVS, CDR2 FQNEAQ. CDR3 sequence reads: CASSSISGNTIYF. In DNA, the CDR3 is TGTGCCAGCAGCTCCATCAGTGGAAACACCATATATTTT.

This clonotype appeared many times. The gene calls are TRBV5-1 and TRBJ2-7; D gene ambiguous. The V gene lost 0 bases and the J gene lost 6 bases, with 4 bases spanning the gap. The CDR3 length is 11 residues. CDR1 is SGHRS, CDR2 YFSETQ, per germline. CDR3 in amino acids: CASSLAAEQYF. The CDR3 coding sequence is TGCGCCAGCAGCTTGGCCGCCGAGCAGTACTTC.

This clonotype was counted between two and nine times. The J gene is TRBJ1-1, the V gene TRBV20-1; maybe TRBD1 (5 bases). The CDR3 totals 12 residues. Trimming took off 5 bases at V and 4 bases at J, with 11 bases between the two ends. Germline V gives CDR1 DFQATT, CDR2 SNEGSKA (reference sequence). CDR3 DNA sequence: TGCAGTGCTTTACGTGGGGGCACTGAAGCTTTCTTT. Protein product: CSALRGGTEAFF.

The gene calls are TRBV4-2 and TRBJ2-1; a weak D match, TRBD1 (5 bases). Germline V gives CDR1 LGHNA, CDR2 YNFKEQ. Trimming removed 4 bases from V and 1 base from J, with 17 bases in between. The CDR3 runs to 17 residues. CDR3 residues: CASSPVGRGSSYNEQFF. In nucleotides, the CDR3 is TGTGCCAGCAGCCCCGTTGGTAGGGGAAGTTCCTACAATGAGCAGTTCTTC.

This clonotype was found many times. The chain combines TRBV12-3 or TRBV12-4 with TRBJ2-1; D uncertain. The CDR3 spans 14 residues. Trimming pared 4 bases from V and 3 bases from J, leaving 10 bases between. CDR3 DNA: TGTGCCAGCAGTTCCCACCCGAGCTACAATGAGCAGTTCTTC. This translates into CASSSHPSYNEQFF.

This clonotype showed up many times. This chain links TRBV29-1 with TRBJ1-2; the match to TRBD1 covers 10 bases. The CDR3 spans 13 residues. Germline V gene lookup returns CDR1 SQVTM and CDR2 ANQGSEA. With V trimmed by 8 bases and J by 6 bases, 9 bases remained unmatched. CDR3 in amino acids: CSLNVGTGDGYTF. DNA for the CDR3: TGCAGCCTCAATGTGGGGACAGGGGATGGCTACACCTTC.

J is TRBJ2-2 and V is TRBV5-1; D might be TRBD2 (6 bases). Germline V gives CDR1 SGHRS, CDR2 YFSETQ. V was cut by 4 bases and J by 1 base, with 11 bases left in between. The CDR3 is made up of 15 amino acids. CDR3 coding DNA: TGCGCCAGCAGCCGTAGACTAGAGAACACCGGGGAGCTGTTTTTT. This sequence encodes CASSRRLENTGELFF. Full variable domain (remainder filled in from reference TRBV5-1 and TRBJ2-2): KAGVTQTPRYLIKTRGQQVTLSCSPISGHRSVSWYQQTPGQGLQFLFEYFSETQRNKGNFPGRFSGRQFSNSRSEMNVSTLELGDSALYLCASSRRLENTGELFFGEGSRLTVL.

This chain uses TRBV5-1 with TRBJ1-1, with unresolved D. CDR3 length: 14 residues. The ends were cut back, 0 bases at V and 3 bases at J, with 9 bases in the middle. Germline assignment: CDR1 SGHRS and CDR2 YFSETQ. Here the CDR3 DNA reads TGCGCCAGCAGCTTGGGGGCACTCGACACTGAAGCTTTCTTT. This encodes CASSLGALDTEAFF.

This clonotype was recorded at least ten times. The DNA of the CDR3 is TGTGCCAGCAGCTTGGTGGTTGGCACACCAGATACGCAGTATTTT. This codes for CASSLVVGTPDTQYF. The J gene is TRBJ2-3, the V gene TRBV5-8; D remains ambiguous. The CDR3 runs 15 residues. V was cut by 0 bases and J by 4 bases, with 12 bases left in between. Germline loops: CDR1 SGHTS, CDR2 YDEGEE.

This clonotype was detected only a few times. The CDR3 loop reads CASRATGMDYGYTF. CDR3 coding DNA: TGTGCCAGCAGGGCGACAGGGATGGACTATGGCTACACCTTC. V and J are TRBV5-5 and TRBJ1-2; 7 nucleotides agree with TRBD1. This CDR3 has 14 amino acids. The germline V gene has CDR1 SGHKS and CDR2 YYEKEE (reference sequence). V was clipped by 5 bases and J by 3 bases; unmatched bases: 7.

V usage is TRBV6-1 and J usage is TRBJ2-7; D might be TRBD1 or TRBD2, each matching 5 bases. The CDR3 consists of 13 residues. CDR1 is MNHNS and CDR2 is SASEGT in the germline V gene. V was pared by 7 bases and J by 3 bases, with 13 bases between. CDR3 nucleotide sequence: TGTGCCAGCACCCGGGACGGGATCTACGAGCAGTACTTC. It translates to CASTRDGIYEQYF.

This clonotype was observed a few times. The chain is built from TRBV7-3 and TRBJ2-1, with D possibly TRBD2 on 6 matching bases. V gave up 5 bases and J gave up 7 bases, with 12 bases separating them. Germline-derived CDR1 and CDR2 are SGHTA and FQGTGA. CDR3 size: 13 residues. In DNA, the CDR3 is TGTGCCAGCAGCGTCACTAGCTGGAATGAGCAGTTCTTC. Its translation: CASSVTSWNEQFF. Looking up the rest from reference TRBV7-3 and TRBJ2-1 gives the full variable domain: GAGVSQTPSNKVTEKGKYVELRCDPISGHTALYWYRQSLGQGPEFLIYFQGTGAADDSGLPNDRFFAVRPEGSVSTLKIQRTERGDSAVYLCASSVTSWNEQFFGPGTRLTVL.

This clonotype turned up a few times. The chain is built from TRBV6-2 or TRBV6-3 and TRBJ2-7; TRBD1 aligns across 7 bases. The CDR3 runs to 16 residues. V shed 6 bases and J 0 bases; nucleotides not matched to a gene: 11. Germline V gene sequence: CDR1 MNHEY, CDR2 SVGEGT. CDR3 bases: TGTGCCAGCAGCAACACCGGGACAGCCTACTCCTACGAGCAGTACTTC. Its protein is CASSNTGTAYSYEQYF.

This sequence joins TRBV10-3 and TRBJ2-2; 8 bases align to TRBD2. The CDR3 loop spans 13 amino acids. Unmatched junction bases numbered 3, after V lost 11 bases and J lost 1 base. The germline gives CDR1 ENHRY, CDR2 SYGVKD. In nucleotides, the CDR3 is TGTGCCGGACTAGCCGTGAACACCGGGGAGCTGTTTTTT. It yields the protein CAGLAVNTGELFF.

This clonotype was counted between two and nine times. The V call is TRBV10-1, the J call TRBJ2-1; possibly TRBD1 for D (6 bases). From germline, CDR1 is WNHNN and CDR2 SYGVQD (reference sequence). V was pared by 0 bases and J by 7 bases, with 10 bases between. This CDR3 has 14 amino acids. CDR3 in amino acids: CASSESVRGNEQFF. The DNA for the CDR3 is TGCGCCAGCAGTGAGTCTGTCAGGGGTAATGAGCAGTTCTTC.

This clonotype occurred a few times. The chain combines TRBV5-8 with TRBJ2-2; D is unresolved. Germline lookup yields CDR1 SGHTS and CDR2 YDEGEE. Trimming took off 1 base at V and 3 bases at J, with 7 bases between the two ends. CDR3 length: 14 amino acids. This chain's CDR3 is CASSLSGYTGELFF. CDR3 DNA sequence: TGTGCCAGCAGCTTGAGTGGGTACACCGGGGAGCTGTTTTTT.

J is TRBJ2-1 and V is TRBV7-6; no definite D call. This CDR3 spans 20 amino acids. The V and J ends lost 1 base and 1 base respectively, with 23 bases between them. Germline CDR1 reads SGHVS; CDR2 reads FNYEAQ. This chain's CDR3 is CASSLGKVMSPTGSYNEQFF. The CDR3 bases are TGTGCCAGCAGCTTAGGGAAAGTTATGTCTCCCACCGGGTCCTACAATGAGCAGTTCTTC.

In nucleotides, the CDR3 is TGCAGTGCTAGAGTGGGACAGGGAAATTCACCCCTCCACTTT. This sequence encodes CSARVGQGNSPLHF. V usage is TRBV20-1 and J usage is TRBJ1-6; 9 bases align to TRBD1. V was clipped by 1 base and J by 7 bases; unmatched bases: 2. The CDR3 covers 14 residues. The V gene's germline CDR1 is DFQATT and CDR2 SNEGSKA (reference sequence).

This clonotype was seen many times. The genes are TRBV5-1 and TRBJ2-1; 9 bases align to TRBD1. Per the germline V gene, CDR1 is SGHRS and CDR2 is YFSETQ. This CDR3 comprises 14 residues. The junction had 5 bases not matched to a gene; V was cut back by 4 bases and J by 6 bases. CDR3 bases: TGCGCCAGCAGCCCGGGACAGGGAATCAATGAGCAGTTCTTC. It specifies CASSPGQGINEQFF.

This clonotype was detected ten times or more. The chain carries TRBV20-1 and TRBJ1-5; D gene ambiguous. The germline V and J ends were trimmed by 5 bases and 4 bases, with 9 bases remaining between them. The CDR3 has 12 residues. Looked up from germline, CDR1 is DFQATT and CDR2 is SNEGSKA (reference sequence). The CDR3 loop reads CSAAPGNQPQHF. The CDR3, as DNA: TGCAGTGCTGCCCCGGGGAATCAGCCCCAGCATTTT.

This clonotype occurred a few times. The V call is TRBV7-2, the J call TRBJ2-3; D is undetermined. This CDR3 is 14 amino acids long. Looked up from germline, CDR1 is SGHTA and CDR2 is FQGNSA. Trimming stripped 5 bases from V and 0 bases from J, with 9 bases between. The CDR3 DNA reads TGTGCCAGCAGCGGGAATCGGAGCACAGATACGCAGTATTTT. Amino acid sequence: CASSGNRSTDTQYF.

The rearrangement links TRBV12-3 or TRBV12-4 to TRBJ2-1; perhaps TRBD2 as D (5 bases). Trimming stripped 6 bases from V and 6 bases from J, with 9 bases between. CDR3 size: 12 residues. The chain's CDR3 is CASRWEFNEQFF. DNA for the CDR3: TGTGCCAGCAGATGGGAGTTCAATGAGCAGTTCTTC.